The next 31 T cell receptor beta chains were all read from a single sample in a study of shared clonotypes between healthy human individuals (dated by TCRdb to about 2020). CD8 naive samples were obtained by positive selection for CCR7 among CD45RO-negative cells, yielding a CD45RA+CCR7+ population from which TemRA cells were excluded. The library was prepared using the immunoSEQ multiplex PCR assay. TCRdb provides this immuneACCESS table in a form limited to in-frame rearrangements. Some clones are lacking; in checked studies, under half of them reflect an unresolved V gene, and why the rest are absent is not known. The sample table contains about 2.1 million clones; only one count was recorded for 85% to 95% of them. The ten largest clones capture around 1.7% of the sample. The sequencing sample was made of naive CD8+ T cells from PBMCs. The cell subset or site label for this specimen denotes: CD45RA+CCR7+. Source of these receptors: a man younger than 35 in good health. Some clones in this sample may be carry-over from other donors' samples.

V is TRBV7-9 and J is TRBJ2-5; 10 nucleotides match TRBD2. Losses at the gene ends were 2 bases for V and 5 bases for J; bases not matched to a gene: 5. CDR3 length: 15 amino acids. CDR1 and CDR2 from the germline V gene are SEHNR and FQNEAQ (reference sequence). The chain's CDR3 is CASSLSEREGETQYF. In DNA, the CDR3 is TGTGCCAGCAGCTTATCTGAGCGGGAGGGTGAGACCCAGTACTTC.

The rearrangement uses TRBV28 and TRBJ1-4; 7 bases map to TRBD1. Trimming cost V 3 bases and J 8 bases; bases outside gene matches: 6. CDR1 and CDR2 (germline): MDHEN, SYDVKM. The length of the CDR3 is 14 residues. The CDR3: CASSFARGNEKLFF. In DNA, the CDR3 is TGTGCCAGCAGTTTCGCCAGGGGGAACGAAAAACTGTTTTTT.

V usage is TRBV19 and J usage is TRBJ2-3; no firm D call. This CDR3 comprises 14 residues. The V gene's germline CDR1 is LNHDA and CDR2 SQIVND (reference sequence). Trimming left V 4 bases short and J 0 bases short, with 8 bases between. The CDR3 loop reads CASSTLPSTDTQYF. CDR3 sequence (DNA): TGTGCCAGTAGTACACTTCCCAGCACAGATACGCAGTATTTT.

The V gene is TRBV15, the J gene TRBJ2-7; tentatively, D is TRBD2 (7 bases). V lost 1 base and J 3 bases, leaving 13 bases between the germline ends. CDR3 length: 15 residues. CDR1 and CDR2 from the germline V gene are LNHNV and YYDKDF (reference sequence). The CDR3 sequence: CATSRGGGPGYEQYF. The DNA of the CDR3 is TGTGCCACCAGCAGAGGGGGGGGGCCCGGCTACGAGCAGTACTTC. Together with reference TRBV15 and TRBJ2-7, the CDR3 gives the full variable domain: DAMVIQNPRYQVTQFGKPVTLSCSQTLNHNVMYWYQQKSSQAPKLLFHYYDKDFNNEADTPDNFQSRRPNTSFCFLDIRSPGLGDTAMYLCATSRGGGPGYEQYFGPGTRLTVT.

The chain combines TRBV7-9 with TRBJ1-3; D is uncertain. V was shortened by 1 base and J by 7 bases, with 11 bases between the two germline ends. Germline V CDR1 and CDR2: SEHNR, FQNEAQ (reference sequence). The CDR3 is 14 residues long. The CDR3 loop reads CASSLVRPGNTIYF. Written as DNA, the CDR3 is TGTGCCAGCAGCTTAGTACGGCCGGGGAACACCATATATTTT.

This chain uses TRBV9 with TRBJ2-5, with D possibly matching TRBD1 (6 bases). Germline CDR1 SGDLS, CDR2 YYNGEE. V shed 0 bases and J shed 1 base, with 13 bases lying between them. The CDR3 contains 16 residues. The CDR3 loop is CASSVVGQGIQETQYF. DNA of the CDR3: TGTGCCAGCAGCGTAGTTGGGCAGGGGATCCAAGAGACCCAGTACTTC.

This rearrangement joins TRBV13 to TRBJ2-7, with 9 bases lining up with TRBD1. Trimming cost V 5 bases and J 1 base; bases outside gene matches: 3. CDR3 length: 14 amino acids. The germline V gene has CDR1 PRHDT and CDR2 FYEKMQ (reference sequence). The CDR3 loop is CASSTGTGSYEQYF. DNA of the CDR3: TGTGCCAGCAGCACCGGGACAGGGTCCTACGAGCAGTACTTC.

The rearrangement uses TRBV4-2 and TRBJ1-1, with D maybe TRBD1 (5 bases). V gave up 4 bases and J gave up 6 bases, with 15 bases separating them. The CDR3 contains 14 residues. Germline loops: CDR1 LGHNA, CDR2 YNFKEQ. The CDR3 loop reads CASSLTLGEPEAFF. The CDR3 DNA sequence: TGTGCCAGCAGCCTCACTTTGGGGGAGCCTGAAGCTTTCTTT.

This sequence joins TRBV9 and TRBJ1-2, with D unclear. The CDR3 has 16 amino acids. In germline, CDR1 is SGDLS, CDR2 YYNGEE. The V end was cut by 1 base, the J end by 7 bases, with 20 bases between. The CDR3 sequence: CASSVISRATGSGYTF. CDR3 sequence (DNA): TGTGCCAGCAGCGTAATCTCCCGGGCGACGGGTAGTGGCTACACCTTC.

This chain joins TRBV14 and TRBJ2-5; 9 nucleotides line up with TRBD1. Losses at the gene ends were 4 bases for V and 5 bases for J; bases not matched to a gene: 8. The CDR3 has 15 residues. Germline assignment: CDR1 SGHDN and CDR2 FVKESK. The CDR3, as DNA: TGTGCCAGCAGCCTGACACAGGGGGCGCGGGAGACCCAGTACTTC. Its translation is CASSLTQGARETQYF.

The chain joins TRBV29-1 to TRBJ2-7; 11 bases are a match to TRBD2. The germline gives CDR1 SQVTM, CDR2 ANQGSEA. The CDR3 spans 14 residues. V was clipped by 1 base and J by 4 bases; unmatched bases: 3. CDR3 amino acids: CSVEGSGRGYEQYF. CDR3 DNA sequence: TGCAGCGTTGAAGGTAGCGGGAGGGGGTACGAGCAGTACTTC.

This chain links TRBV9 with TRBJ2-5, with D possibly called TRBD1 or TRBD2 (5 bases each). Germline-derived CDR1 and CDR2 are SGDLS and YYNGEE. The CDR3 runs to 14 residues. V gave up 0 bases and J gave up 9 bases, with 15 bases separating them. In DNA form, the CDR3 reads TGTGCCAGCAGCGTAGAACGGGACCCCCCGTCCCAGTACTTC. Residues: CASSVERDPPSQYF.

The gene calls are TRBV19 and TRBJ2-3; no reliable D call. V dropped 3 bases and J dropped 4 bases, with 11 bases sitting between them. Germline loops: CDR1 LNHDA, CDR2 SQIVND (reference sequence). CDR3 length: 14 residues. CDR3 protein: CASSIAAPPDTQYF. DNA for the CDR3: TGTGCCAGTAGTATTGCCGCCCCCCCAGATACGCAGTATTTT.

For the CDR3, the DNA is TGTGCCAGTAAGCCGTTTGCTAGCGGGAGCGAGCAGTACTTC. Residues: CASKPFASGSEQYF. The chain employs TRBV6-5 and TRBJ2-7; 10 bases match TRBD2. The CDR3 runs to 14 residues. Germline V gene lookup returns CDR1 MNHEY and CDR2 SVGAGI. V dropped 9 bases and J dropped 6; count of bases not matched to a gene: 11.

The chain carries TRBV30 and TRBJ2-7; perhaps D is TRBD1 or TRBD2 (6 bases each). V lost 3 bases and J lost 6, with 15 bases in between. The CDR3 runs 13 residues. Germline lookup yields CDR1 GTSNPN and CDR2 SVGIG (reference sequence). The CDR3 here is CAWSLGGFGEQYF. The CDR3 DNA follows: TGTGCCTGGAGCCTCGGGGGCTTCGGCGAGCAGTACTTC.

The V gene is TRBV25-1, the J gene TRBJ2-7; 8 bases match TRBD2. Germline CDR1 MGHDK, CDR2 SYGVNS. J gave up 5 bases and V 4 bases, and 7 bases lay outside the gene matches. The CDR3 consists of 14 residues. CDR3 DNA sequence: TGTGCCAGCAGTGGTAGCGGGATTCTACACGAGCAGTACTTC. Amino acid sequence: CASSGSGILHEQYF.

The chain uses TRBV28 and TRBJ2-5; tentatively, D is TRBD1 (6 bases). Germline V gene sequence: CDR1 MDHEN, CDR2 SYDVKM. V was cut by 4 bases and J by 5 bases, with 14 bases left in between. The CDR3 is 14 residues long. DNA of the CDR3: TGTGCCAGCAGTTCCCAGGGGTTTGTGGAGACCCAGTACTTC. Translating it yields CASSSQGFVETQYF. The full variable domain, completed using reference TRBV28 and TRBJ2-5, is DVKVTQSSRYLVKRTGEKVFLECVQDMDHENMFWYRQDPGLGLRLIYFSYDVKMKEKGDIPEGYSVSREKKERFSLILESASTNQTSMYLCASSSQGFVETQYFGPGTRLLVL.

The CDR3 coding sequence is TGTGCCAGTAGTATGTGGGCGGGAGGGCAGAATGAGCAGTTCTTC. It specifies CASSMWAGGQNEQFF. The chain couples TRBV19 to TRBJ2-1, with 9 bases fitting TRBD2. This CDR3 has 15 residues. V lost 3 bases, J lost 7 bases, and 7 bases stayed unmatched. Germline V gene data show CDR1 as LNHDA and CDR2 as SQIVND (reference sequence).

The chain joins TRBV6-5 to TRBJ2-7; maybe TRBD1 (5 bases). Germline lookup yields CDR1 MNHEY and CDR2 SVGAGI. This CDR3 spans 15 amino acids. Trimming cost V 6 bases and J 5 bases, with 20 bases left between them. The CDR3 coding sequence is TGTGCCAGCAGACCTTCTCGCAGGGCTCCCGACGAGCAGTACTTC. It is translated as CASRPSRRAPDEQYF.

This clone has only one observation. The genes are TRBV28 and TRBJ1-6; D is undetermined. Trimming took off 1 base at V and 2 bases at J, with 9 bases between the two ends. The CDR3 extends over 16 amino acids. Germline V gene sequence: CDR1 MDHEN, CDR2 SYDVKM. CDR3 protein: CASSLFAQTYNSPLHF. DNA of the CDR3: TGTGCCAGCAGTTTATTTGCCCAGACCTATAATTCACCCCTCCACTTT.

About this clone itself: Other DNA sequences in this sample translate to the same CDR3. The rearrangement joins TRBV11-2 to TRBJ2-7, with D possibly being TRBD1 (6 bases). Germline assignment: CDR1 SGHAT and CDR2 FQNNGV. V was shortened by 1 base and J by 3 bases, with 7 bases between the two germline ends. The CDR3 has 13 amino acids. CDR3 sequence: CASSLVGGYEQYF. CDR3 sequence (DNA): TGTGCCAGCAGCTTAGTAGGGGGCTACGAGCAGTACTTC.

The chain combines TRBV15 with TRBJ1-3; possible D gene TRBD1, 6 bases. The V gene's germline CDR1 is LNHNV and CDR2 YYDKDF (reference sequence). Trimming took 3 bases from V and 2 from J, leaving 14 bases between them. This CDR3 is built from 16 residues. CDR3 protein: CATSSHPPGAGNTIYF. The CDR3, as DNA: TGTGCCACCAGCAGTCACCCCCCAGGGGCTGGAAACACCATATATTTT.

In nucleotides, the CDR3 is TGTGCCAGCAGCCCCATTATCGGGACTAGCGGGAGTTACGAGCAGTACTTC. This gives the protein CASSPIIGTSGSYEQYF. The rearrangement uses TRBV7-8 and TRBJ2-7; 14 bases line up with TRBD2. Trimming cost V 5 bases and J 4 bases; bases outside gene matches: 10. The germline gives CDR1 SGHVS, CDR2 FQNEAQ. The CDR3 spans 17 residues.

The V call is TRBV27, the J call TRBJ1-5, with TRBD1 identical over 9 bases. The CDR3 length is 15 residues. Trimming removed 6 bases from V and 3 bases from J; junction bases left unmatched: 6. In germline, CDR1 is MNHEY, CDR2 SMNVEV (reference sequence). The CDR3 is CASRPGTGINQPQHF. CDR3 nucleotides: TGTGCCAGCAGGCCCGGGACAGGGATCAATCAGCCCCAGCATTTT.

V and J are TRBV9 and TRBJ2-2; 8 nucleotides align to TRBD1. Trimming cost V 4 bases and J 8 bases; bases outside gene matches: 4. This CDR3 spans 13 amino acids. Germline V gene sequence: CDR1 SGDLS, CDR2 YYNGEE. DNA of the CDR3: TGTGCCAGCAGCACGGACAGGGCGGGGGAGCTGTTTTTT. Protein: CASSTDRAGELFF.

This clone was picked up one time. The chain joins TRBV13 to TRBJ1-4; no definite D call. CDR1 PRHDT and CDR2 FYEKMQ come from the germline V gene (reference sequence). V lost 4 bases to trimming and J lost 4 bases, with 13 bases between them. The CDR3 is made up of 15 amino acids. This CDR3 reads CASSSRPRINEKLFF. The CDR3 region has the DNA TGTGCCAGCAGCTCCAGGCCCCGGATTAATGAAAAACTGTTTTTT.

Concerning this clone itself: Additional DNA sequences in this sample encode the identical CDR3. The CDR3 sequence: CASSLTSGSSYEQYF. CDR3 sequence (DNA): TGTGCCAGCAGTTTGACTAGCGGTAGCTCCTACGAGCAGTACTTC. This sequence joins TRBV27 and TRBJ2-7; 9 bases are a match to TRBD2. Germline-derived CDR1 and CDR2 are MNHEY and SMNVEV (reference sequence). The V gene end was trimmed by 3 bases and the J gene end by 0 bases; junction bases not matched to a gene: 3. The CDR3 runs 15 residues.

The CDR3 DNA follows: TGTGCCAGTAGGGACGGAATGAACACTGAAGCTTTCTTT. This translates into CASRDGMNTEAFF. The gene calls are TRBV19 and TRBJ1-1; D is uncertain. V lost 6 bases, J lost 0 bases, and 8 bases lay in between. CDR3 length: 13 amino acids. CDR1 and CDR2 (germline): LNHDA, SQIVND (reference sequence).

The rearrangement uses TRBV25-1 and TRBJ2-1; weak D call: TRBD1 (5 bases). Germline CDR1 and CDR2: MGHDK and SYGVNS. Trimming removed 1 base from V and 4 bases from J, with 11 bases in between. The CDR3 loop spans 15 amino acids. The chain's CDR3 is CASSEWGAQYNEQFF. In DNA, the CDR3 is TGTGCCAGCAGTGAATGGGGCGCGCAATACAATGAGCAGTTCTTC.

The J gene is TRBJ1-3, the V gene TRBV7-9; TRBD1 aligns across 7 bases. This CDR3 is 16 amino acids long. The germline gives CDR1 SEHNR, CDR2 FQNEAQ (reference sequence). The trim removed 4 bases at V and 0 bases at J, leaving 6 bases unmatched. The CDR3 DNA is TGTGCCAGCAGCTCCAACAGGGGCCACTCTGGAAACACCATATATTTT. This codes for CASSSNRGHSGNTIYF. The whole variable domain, filled in from reference TRBV7-9 and TRBJ1-3, reads DTGVSQNPRHKITKRGQNVTFRCDPISEHNRLYWYRQTLGQGPEFLTYFQNEAQLEKSRLLSDRFSAERPKGSFSTLEIQRTEQGDSAMYLCASSSNRGHSGNTIYFGEGSWLTVV.

A single count supports this clone. The J gene is TRBJ2-1, the V gene TRBV7-8; TRBD2 agrees at 8 bases. V shed 7 bases and J 4 bases; nucleotides not matched to a gene: 9. CDR1 is SGHVS, CDR2 FQNEAQ, per germline. The CDR3 contains 15 residues. This chain's CDR3 is CASTHRTSMYNEQFF. In DNA, the CDR3 is TGTGCCAGCACCCACCGGACTAGCATGTACAATGAGCAGTTCTTC.